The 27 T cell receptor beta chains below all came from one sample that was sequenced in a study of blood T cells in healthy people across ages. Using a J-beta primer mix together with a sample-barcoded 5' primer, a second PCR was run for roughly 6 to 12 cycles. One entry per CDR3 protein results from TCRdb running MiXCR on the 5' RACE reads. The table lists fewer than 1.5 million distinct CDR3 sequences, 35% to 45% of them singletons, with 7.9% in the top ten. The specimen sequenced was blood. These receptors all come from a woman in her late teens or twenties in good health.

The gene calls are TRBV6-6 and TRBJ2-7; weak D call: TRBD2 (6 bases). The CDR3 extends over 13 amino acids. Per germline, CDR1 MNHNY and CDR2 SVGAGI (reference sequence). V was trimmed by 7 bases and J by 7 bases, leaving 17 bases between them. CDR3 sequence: CASTTGVGDEQYF. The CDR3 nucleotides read TGTGCCAGCACCACGGGGGTTGGGGATGAGCAGTACTTC.

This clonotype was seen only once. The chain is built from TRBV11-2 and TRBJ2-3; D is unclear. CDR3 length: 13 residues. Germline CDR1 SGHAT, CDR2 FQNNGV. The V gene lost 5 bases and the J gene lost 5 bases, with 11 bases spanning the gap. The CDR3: CASSRDRLDTQYF. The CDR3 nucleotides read TGTGCCAGCAGCCGAGATAGATTAGATACGCAGTATTTT.

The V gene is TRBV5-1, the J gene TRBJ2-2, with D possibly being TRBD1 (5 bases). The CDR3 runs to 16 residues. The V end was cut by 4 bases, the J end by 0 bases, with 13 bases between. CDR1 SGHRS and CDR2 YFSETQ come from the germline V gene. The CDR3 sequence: CASSLTGFTNTGELFF. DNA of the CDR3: TGCGCCAGCAGCCTAACAGGCTTTACGAACACCGGGGAGCTGTTTTTT.

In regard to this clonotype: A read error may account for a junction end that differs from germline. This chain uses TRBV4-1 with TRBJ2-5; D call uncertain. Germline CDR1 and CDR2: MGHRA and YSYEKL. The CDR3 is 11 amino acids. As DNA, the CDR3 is TGCGCCAGCAGCCAAGAGTATGAGCAGCACTTC. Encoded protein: CASSQEYEQHF.

The DNA for the CDR3 is TGTGCCATCATGGACAGCCCGACAACTGCCCTCCACTTT. Protein sequence: CAIMDSPTTALHF. The chain has TRBV10-3 and TRBJ1-6, with TRBD1 as a possible D gene (6 bases). Trimming pared 7 bases from V and 14 bases from J, leaving 18 bases between. Per germline, CDR1 ENHRY and CDR2 SYGVKD. The CDR3 contains 13 residues.

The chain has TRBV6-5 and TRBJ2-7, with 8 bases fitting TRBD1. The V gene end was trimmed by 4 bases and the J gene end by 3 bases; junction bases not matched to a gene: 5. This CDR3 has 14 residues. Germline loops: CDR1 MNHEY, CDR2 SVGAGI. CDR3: CASSSPTGVYEQYF. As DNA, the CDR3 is TGTGCCAGCAGTTCCCCGACAGGGGTCTACGAGCAGTACTTC.

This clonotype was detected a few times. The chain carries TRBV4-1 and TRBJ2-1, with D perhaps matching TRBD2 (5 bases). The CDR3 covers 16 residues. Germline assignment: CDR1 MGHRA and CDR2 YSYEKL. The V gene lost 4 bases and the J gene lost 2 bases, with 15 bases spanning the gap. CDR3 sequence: CASSLLPGSPYNEQFF. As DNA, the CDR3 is TGCGCCAGCAGCCTTCTCCCGGGAAGCCCCTACAATGAGCAGTTCTTC.

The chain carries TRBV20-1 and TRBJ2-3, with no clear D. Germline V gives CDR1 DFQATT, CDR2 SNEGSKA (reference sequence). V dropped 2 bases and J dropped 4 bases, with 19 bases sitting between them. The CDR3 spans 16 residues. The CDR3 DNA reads TGCAGTGCTAGATCTCTCCAAGCCCCACTGTCAGATACGCAGTATTTT. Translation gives CSARSLQAPLSDTQYF.

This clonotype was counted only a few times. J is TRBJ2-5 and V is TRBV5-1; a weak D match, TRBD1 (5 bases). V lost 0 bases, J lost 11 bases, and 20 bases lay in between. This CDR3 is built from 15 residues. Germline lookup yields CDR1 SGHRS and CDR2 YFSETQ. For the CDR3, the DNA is TGCGCCAGCAGCTTGGAAGGGGTGGCGAGAAATGAGCAGTACTTC. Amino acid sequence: CASSLEGVARNEQYF.

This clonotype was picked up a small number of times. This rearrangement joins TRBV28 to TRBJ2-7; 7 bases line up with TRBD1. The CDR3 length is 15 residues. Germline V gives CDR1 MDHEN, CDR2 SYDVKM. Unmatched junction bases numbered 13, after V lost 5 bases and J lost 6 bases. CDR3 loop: CASSPGDSRWGEQYF. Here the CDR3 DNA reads TGTGCCAGCAGTCCCGGGGACAGCCGATGGGGCGAGCAGTACTTC.

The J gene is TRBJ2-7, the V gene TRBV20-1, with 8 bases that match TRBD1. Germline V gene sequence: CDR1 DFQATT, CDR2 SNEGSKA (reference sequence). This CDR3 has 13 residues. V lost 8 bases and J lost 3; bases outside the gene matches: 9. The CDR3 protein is CSSDRGSSYEQYF. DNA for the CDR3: TGCAGTTCAGACAGGGGTTCAAGCTACGAGCAGTACTTC.

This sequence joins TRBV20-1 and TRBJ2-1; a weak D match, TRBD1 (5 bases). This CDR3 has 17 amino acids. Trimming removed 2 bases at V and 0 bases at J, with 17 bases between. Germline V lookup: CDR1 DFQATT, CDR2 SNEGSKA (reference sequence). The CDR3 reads CSARPPFKGLSYNEQFF. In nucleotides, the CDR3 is TGCAGTGCTAGACCCCCATTCAAGGGGCTCTCCTACAATGAGCAGTTCTTC.

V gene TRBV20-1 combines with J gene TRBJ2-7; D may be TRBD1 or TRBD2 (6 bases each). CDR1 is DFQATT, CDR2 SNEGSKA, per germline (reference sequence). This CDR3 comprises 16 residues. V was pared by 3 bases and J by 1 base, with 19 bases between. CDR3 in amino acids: CSARSFGGTFSYEQYF. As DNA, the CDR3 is TGCAGTGCTAGGTCATTCGGGGGCACCTTTTCCTACGAGCAGTACTTC.

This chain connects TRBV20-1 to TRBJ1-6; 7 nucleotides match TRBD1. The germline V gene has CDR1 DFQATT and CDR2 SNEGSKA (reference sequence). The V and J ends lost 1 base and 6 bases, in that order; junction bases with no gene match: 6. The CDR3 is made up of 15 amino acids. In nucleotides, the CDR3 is TGCAGTGCTAGAGCCAGGGACAGCTTTAATTCACCCCTCCACTTT. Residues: CSARARDSFNSPLHF.

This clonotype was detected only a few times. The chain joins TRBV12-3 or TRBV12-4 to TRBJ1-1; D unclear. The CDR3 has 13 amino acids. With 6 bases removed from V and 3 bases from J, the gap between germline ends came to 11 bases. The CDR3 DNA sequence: TGTGCCAGCAGCGCCGGGCCATACACTGAAGCTTTCTTT. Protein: CASSAGPYTEAFF.

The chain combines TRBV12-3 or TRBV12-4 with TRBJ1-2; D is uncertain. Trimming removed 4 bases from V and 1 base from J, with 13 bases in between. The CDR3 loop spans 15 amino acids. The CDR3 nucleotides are TGTGCCAGCAGTTCCCGCCATCGGGGTAACTATGGCTACACCTTC. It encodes CASSSRHRGNYGYTF.

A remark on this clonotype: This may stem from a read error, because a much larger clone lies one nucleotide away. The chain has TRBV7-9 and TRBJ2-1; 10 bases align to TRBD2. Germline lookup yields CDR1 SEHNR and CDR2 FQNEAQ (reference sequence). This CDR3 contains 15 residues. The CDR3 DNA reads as TGTGCCGGCAGCGCCGGGACTAGCGTATACAATGAGCAGTTCTTC. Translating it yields CAGSAGTSVYNEQFF. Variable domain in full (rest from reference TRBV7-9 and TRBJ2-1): DTGVSQNPRHKITKRGQNVTFRCDPISEHNRLYWYRQTLGQGPEFLTYFQNEAQLEKSRLLSDRFSAERPKGSFSTLEIQRTEQGDSAMYLCAGSAGTSVYNEQFFGPGTRLTVL.

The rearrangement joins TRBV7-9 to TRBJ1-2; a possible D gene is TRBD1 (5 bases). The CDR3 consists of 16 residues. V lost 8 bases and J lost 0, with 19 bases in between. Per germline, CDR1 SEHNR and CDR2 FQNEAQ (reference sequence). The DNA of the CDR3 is TGTGCCAGCCGCGGAGCAGGGACTATCACTAACTATGGCTACACCTTC. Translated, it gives CASRGAGTITNYGYTF.

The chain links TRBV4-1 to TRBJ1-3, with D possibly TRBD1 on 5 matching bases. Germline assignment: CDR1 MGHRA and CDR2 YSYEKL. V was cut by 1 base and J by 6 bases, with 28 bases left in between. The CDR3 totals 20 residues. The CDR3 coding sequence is TGCGCCAGCAGCCAAGCTGAGGCGGCAGGGTACGAATTTCCCGCAAACACCATATATTTT. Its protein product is CASSQAEAAGYEFPANTIYF.

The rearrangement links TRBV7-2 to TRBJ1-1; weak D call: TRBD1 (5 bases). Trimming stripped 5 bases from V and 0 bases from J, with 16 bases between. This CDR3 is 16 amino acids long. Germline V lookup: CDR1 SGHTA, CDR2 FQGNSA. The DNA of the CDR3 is TGTGCCAGCAGCCCCCAAACAGGACCCATGAACACTGAAGCTTTCTTT. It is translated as CASSPQTGPMNTEAFF.

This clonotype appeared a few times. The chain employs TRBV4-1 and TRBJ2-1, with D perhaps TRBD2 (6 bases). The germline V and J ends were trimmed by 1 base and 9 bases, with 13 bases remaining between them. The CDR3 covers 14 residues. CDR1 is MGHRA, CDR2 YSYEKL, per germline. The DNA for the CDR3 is TGCGCCAGCAGCCAAGGCGGGCGACTAGGTGAGCAGTTCTTC. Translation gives CASSQGGRLGEQFF.

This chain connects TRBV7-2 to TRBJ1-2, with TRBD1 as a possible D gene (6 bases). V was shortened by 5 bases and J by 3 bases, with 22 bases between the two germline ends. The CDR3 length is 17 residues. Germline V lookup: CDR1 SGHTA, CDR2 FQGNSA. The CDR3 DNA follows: TGTGCCAGCAGCCGCCCCCCATGGGGGCGCACGGACTATGGCTACACCTTC. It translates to CASSRPPWGRTDYGYTF.

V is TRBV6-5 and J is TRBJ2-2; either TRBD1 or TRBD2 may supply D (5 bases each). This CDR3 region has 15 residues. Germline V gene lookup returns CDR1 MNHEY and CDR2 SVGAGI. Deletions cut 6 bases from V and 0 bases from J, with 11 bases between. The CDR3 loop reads CASRTGAANTGELFF. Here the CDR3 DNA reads TGTGCCAGCAGAACCGGGGCAGCGAACACCGGGGAGCTGTTTTTT.

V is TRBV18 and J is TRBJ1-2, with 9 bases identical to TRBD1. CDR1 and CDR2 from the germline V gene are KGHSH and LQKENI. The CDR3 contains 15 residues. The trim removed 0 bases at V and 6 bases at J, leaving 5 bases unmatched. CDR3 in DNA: TGTGCCAGCTCACCACCGGGGACAGGGACTCATGGCTACACCTTC. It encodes CASSPPGTGTHGYTF.

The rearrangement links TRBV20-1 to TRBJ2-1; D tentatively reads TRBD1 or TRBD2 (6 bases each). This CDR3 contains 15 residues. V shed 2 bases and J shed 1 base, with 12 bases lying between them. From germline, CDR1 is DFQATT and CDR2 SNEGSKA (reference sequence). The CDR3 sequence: CSARSGGRSYNEQFF. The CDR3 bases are TGCAGTGCTAGATCTGGGGGGCGATCCTACAATGAGCAGTTCTTC.

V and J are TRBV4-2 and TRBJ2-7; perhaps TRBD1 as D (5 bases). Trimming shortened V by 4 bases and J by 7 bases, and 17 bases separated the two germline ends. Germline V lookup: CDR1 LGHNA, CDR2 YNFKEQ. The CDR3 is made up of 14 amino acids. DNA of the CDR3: TGTGCCAGCAGCCGTTCGGCAGGGCAATGGGAGCAGTACTTC. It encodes CASSRSAGQWEQYF.

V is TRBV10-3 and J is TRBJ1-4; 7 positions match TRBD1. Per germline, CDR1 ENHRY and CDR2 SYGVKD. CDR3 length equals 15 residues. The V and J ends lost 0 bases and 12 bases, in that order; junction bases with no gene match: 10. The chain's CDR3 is CAISESIDQGQELFF. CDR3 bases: TGTGCCATCAGTGAGTCAATAGATCAAGGACAGGAACTGTTTTTT.